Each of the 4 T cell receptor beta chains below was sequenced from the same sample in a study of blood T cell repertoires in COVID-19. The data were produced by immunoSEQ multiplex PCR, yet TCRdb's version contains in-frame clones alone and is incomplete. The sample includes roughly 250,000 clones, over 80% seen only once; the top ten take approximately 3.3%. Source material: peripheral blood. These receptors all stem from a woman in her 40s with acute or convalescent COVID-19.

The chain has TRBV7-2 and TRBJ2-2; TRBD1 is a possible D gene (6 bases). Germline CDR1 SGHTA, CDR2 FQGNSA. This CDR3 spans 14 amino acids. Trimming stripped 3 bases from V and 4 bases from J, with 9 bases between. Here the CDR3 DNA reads TGTGCCAGCAGCTTTAGCAGGGGCACCGGGGAGCTGTTTTTT. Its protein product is CASSFSRGTGELFF.

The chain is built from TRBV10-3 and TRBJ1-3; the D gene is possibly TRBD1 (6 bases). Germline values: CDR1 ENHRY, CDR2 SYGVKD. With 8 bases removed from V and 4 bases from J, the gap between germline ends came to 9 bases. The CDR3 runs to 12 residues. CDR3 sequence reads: CAIGTLGNTIYF. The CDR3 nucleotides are TGTGCCATCGGGACACTAGGAAACACCATATATTTT.

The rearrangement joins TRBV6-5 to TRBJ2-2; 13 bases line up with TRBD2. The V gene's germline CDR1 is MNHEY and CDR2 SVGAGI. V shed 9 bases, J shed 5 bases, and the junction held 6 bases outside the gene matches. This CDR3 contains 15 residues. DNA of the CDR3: TGTGCCAGTTTACTAGCGGGGGGGCGAACCGGGGAGCTGTTTTTT. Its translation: CASLLAGGRTGELFF.

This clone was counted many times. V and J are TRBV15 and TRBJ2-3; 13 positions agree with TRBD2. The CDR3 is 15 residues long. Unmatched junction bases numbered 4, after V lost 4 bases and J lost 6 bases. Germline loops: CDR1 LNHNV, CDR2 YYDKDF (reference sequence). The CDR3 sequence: CATSKTSGGADTQYF. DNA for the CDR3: TGTGCCACCAGCAAAACTAGCGGGGGGGCCGATACGCAGTATTTT.